This T cell receptor (beta chain) was obtained from a study of blood T cell repertoires in COVID-19. The V and J ends lost 8 bases and 2 bases respectively, with 13 bases between them. Germline V gene sequence: CDR1 SGHVS, CDR2 FQNEAQ. The CDR3 extends over 14 amino acids. The table came from immunoSEQ multiplex PCR; TCRdb's copy has only in-frame clones and leaves some out. The sample has some 140,000 clones, 75% to 90% seen once. This sequence originates from a human donor in a cohort sampled during active COVID-19. This sequence joins TRBV7-8 and TRBJ1-3, with D possibly matching TRBD1 (6 bases). The sequencing input was peripheral blood. The CDR3 spells CASSPGTTGNTIYF. CDR3 bases: TGTGCCAGCTCACCCGGGACAACTGGAAACACCATATATTTT.